This TCR beta chain was sequenced for a study of cytomegalovirus exposure and HLA in healthy donors. Broader study findings: CMV serostatus was the sole immune exposure information available. Rarity held for most TCR sequences, but there were some public TCRs that occurred in many donors. A later analysis by the authors found several of the most significant clusters apparently linked to common viral pathogens.

The CDR3 runs to 12 residues. Trimming left V 4 bases short and J 7 bases short, with 8 bases between. Germline V gene lookup returns CDR1 SNHLY and CDR2 FYNNEI. In this sample, this clone turned up a few times. Antigen specificity is unknown. The PCR used 60 Vbeta and 13 Jbeta primers. Authors' processing steps: Later reanalysis found around 74 million unique TCR beta chains, roughly 9.9 million of them shared. The repertoire was sequenced with immunoSEQ multiplex PCR; TCRdb's copy has only in-frame clones and lacks some. Clonal size and the V and J genes are those of that table, whereas D and trimming came from the DNA. Here the sample spans tens of thousands of clones, about 70% being singletons.

Specimen: PBMCs. The source of this sequence is a woman aged 45-65 years in good health and CMV-seropositive. The chain has TRBV2 and TRBJ2-1; D is uncertain. The CDR3 sequence is CASSVLRNEQFF. The CDR3 nucleotides read TGTGCCAGCAGTGTTTTGAGGAATGAGCAGTTCTTC. The full variable domain, its missing parts supplied by reference TRBV2 and TRBJ2-1, is EPEVTQTPSHQVTQMGQEVILRCVPISNHLYFYWYRQILGQKVEFLVSFYNNEISEKSEIFDDQFSVERPDGSNFTLKIRSTKLEDSAMYFCASSVLRNEQFFGPGTRLTVL.